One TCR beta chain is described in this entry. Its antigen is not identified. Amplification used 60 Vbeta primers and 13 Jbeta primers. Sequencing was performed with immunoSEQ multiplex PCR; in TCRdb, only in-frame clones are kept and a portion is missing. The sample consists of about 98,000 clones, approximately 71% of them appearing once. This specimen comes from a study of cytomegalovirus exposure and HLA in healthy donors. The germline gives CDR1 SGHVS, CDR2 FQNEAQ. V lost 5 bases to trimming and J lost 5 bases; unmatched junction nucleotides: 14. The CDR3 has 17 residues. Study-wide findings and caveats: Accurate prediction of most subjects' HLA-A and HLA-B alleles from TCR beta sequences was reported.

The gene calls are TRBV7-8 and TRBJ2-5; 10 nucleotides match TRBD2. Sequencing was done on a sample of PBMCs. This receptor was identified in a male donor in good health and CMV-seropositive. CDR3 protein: CASSPDPSGRAGETQYF. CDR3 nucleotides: TGTGCCAGCAGCCCGGATCCCAGCGGGAGGGCCGGTGAGACCCAGTACTTC.